Listed here are 17 T cell receptor beta chains from one sample, sequenced in a study of blood T cell repertoires in COVID-19. Method: immunoSEQ multiplex PCR; TCRdb's copy keeps in-frame clones and lacks some. The table includes a few hundred thousand clones, approximately 84% detected once. The specimen sequenced was PBMCs or T cells enriched from blood (not recorded which). The receptor set was obtained from a woman aged 18-30 years who had recovered from COVID-19.

This clone was seen many times. The V gene is TRBV10-2, the J gene TRBJ1-5; TRBD1 aligns across 11 bases. V shed 3 bases and J 4 bases; nucleotides not matched to a gene: 2. CDR1 WSHSY and CDR2 SAAADI come from the germline V gene. This CDR3 has 15 residues. The CDR3 DNA reads TGCGCCAGCAGTGACGGACAGGGGGCGAATCAGCCCCAGCATTTT. Encoded protein: CASSDGQGANQPQHF.

This chain uses TRBV27 with TRBJ2-7; TRBD1 matches at 8 bases. With 4 bases clipped from V and 5 bases from J, the junction kept 13 bases outside the gene matches. CDR1 is MNHEY and CDR2 is SMNVEV in the germline V gene (reference sequence). The CDR3 is made up of 16 amino acids. The CDR3 DNA reads TGTGCCAGCAGTTCCCCCCGGGACAGGAAAATCGACGAGCAGTACTTC. Translating it yields CASSSPRDRKIDEQYF.

The chain links TRBV5-1 to TRBJ1-1; 8 nucleotides match TRBD1. The CDR3 runs to 13 residues. Trimming cost V 2 bases and J 7 bases; bases outside gene matches: 4. The germline V gene has CDR1 SGHRS and CDR2 YFSETQ. CDR3 sequence (DNA): TGCGCCAGCAGCTTTCAAGGACAGGGTGAAGCTTTCTTT. Amino acid sequence: CASSFQGQGEAFF.

CDR3 loop: CASSSPRGDTIYF. Here the CDR3 DNA reads TGTGCCAGCAGCTCCCCTAGGGGCGACACCATATATTTT. The rearrangement links TRBV7-2 to TRBJ1-3, with D maybe TRBD1 (5 bases). With 4 bases removed from V and 8 bases from J, the gap between germline ends came to 12 bases. The CDR3 consists of 13 residues. Germline CDR1 SGHTA, CDR2 FQGNSA.

The chain combines TRBV3-1 (or the pseudogene TRBV3-2) with TRBJ2-1; TRBD1 might be the D (6 bases). V lost 4 bases, J lost 2 bases, and 21 bases lay in between. This CDR3 is built from 18 residues. CDR1 LGHDT and CDR2 YNNKEL come from the germline V gene (reference sequence). Here the CDR3 DNA reads TGTGCCAGCAGCCTCTCCGGGACACTCTCGATCCCCTACAATGAGCAGTTCTTC. Its translation is CASSLSGTLSIPYNEQFF.

Written as DNA, the CDR3 is TGTGCCAGCAGCCAAGCTACGCATTCTGGCTACACCTTC. This codes for CASSQATHSGYTF. The chain has TRBV3-1 (or the pseudogene TRBV3-2) and TRBJ1-2; D is unclear. The germline V gene has CDR1 LGHDT and CDR2 YNNKEL (reference sequence). The CDR3 runs to 13 residues. Trimming stripped 1 base from V and 7 bases from J, with 10 bases between.

This rearrangement joins TRBV3-1 (or the pseudogene TRBV3-2) to TRBJ2-4; TRBD2 is a possible D gene (5 bases). The CDR3 sequence is 15 residues long. V lost 5 bases and J 5 bases, leaving 16 bases between the germline ends. CDR1 and CDR2 (germline): LGHDT, YNNKEL (reference sequence). In DNA, the CDR3 is TGTGCCAGCAGCGTTCGCCACGCTAGCCAAAACATTCAGTACTTC. Translating gives CASSVRHASQNIQYF.

The chain joins TRBV27 to TRBJ2-7; no clear D. V lost 5 bases to trimming and J lost 4 bases, with 12 bases between them. This CDR3 is built from 13 residues. The germline gives CDR1 MNHEY, CDR2 SMNVEV (reference sequence). The CDR3 DNA reads TGTGCCAGCAGTACGGGTCGCGATTACGAGCAGTACTTC. Translated: CASSTGRDYEQYF.

J is TRBJ1-1 and V is TRBV11-3; 8 positions agree with TRBD1. Germline trimming cut 1 base from V and 1 base from J; bases unmatched to any gene: 2. The CDR3 totals 15 residues. Germline V gene lookup returns CDR1 SGHNT and CDR2 YENEEA. CDR3 coding DNA: TGTGCCAGCAGCTTAGGCGGGACAGGGAACACTGAAGCTTTCTTT. This gives the protein CASSLGGTGNTEAFF.

This chain connects TRBV2 to TRBJ1-1; TRBD1 aligns across 8 bases. This CDR3 region has 15 residues. V shed 3 bases, J shed 0 bases, and the junction held 3 bases outside the gene matches. Germline lookup yields CDR1 SNHLY and CDR2 FYNNEI. This chain's CDR3 is CASSEMTGVNTEAFF. Here the CDR3 DNA reads TGTGCCAGCAGTGAGATGACAGGGGTGAACACTGAAGCTTTCTTT.

The chain couples TRBV2 to TRBJ1-1; 12 bases are shared with TRBD1. Germline loops: CDR1 SNHLY, CDR2 FYNNEI. The CDR3 sequence is 14 residues long. Trimming at V came to 5 bases and at J to 10 bases, leaving 8 bases not matched to a gene. Here the CDR3 reads CASSTGTGGWGAFF. The CDR3 DNA sequence: TGTGCCAGCAGTACCGGGACAGGGGGCTGGGGAGCTTTCTTT. The entire variable domain, with the rest obtained from reference TRBV2 and TRBJ1-1, is as follows: EPEVTQTPSHQVTQMGQEVILRCVPISNHLYFYWYRQILGQKVEFLVSFYNNEISEKSEIFDDQFSVERPDGSNFTLKIRSTKLEDSAMYFCASSTGTGGWGAFFGQGTRLTVV.

This chain uses TRBV24-1 with TRBJ2-5; perhaps TRBD2 as D (6 bases). The germline V gene has CDR1 KGHDR and CDR2 SFDVKD. Trimming pared 3 bases from V and 4 bases from J, leaving 17 bases between. The length of the CDR3 is 16 residues. The CDR3 loop is CATSDPGGARRETQYF. CDR3 sequence (DNA): TGTGCCACCAGTGATCCCGGAGGGGCGAGGAGAGAGACCCAGTACTTC.

The V call is TRBV28, the J call TRBJ2-7; a weak D match, TRBD1 (5 bases). CDR1 and CDR2 (germline): MDHEN, SYDVKM. The CDR3 runs 16 residues. Trimming stripped 3 bases from V and 0 bases from J, with 15 bases between. The CDR3: CASSFSAGMSSYEQYF. DNA of the CDR3: TGTGCCAGCAGTTTTAGTGCAGGGATGAGCTCCTACGAGCAGTACTTC.

The rearrangement links TRBV14 to TRBJ1-1; TRBD1 is a possible D gene (6 bases). Germline CDR1 is SGHDN and CDR2 is FVKESK. The CDR3 is 17 amino acids. Trimming pared 0 bases from V and 5 bases from J, leaving 19 bases between. The CDR3 is CASSQDKRLKRGTEAFF. The CDR3 coding sequence is TGTGCCAGCAGCCAAGATAAGCGGCTCAAAAGGGGGACTGAAGCTTTCTTT.

This chain uses TRBV30 with TRBJ1-6, with TRBD1 matching 8 bases. Trimming took 2 bases from V and 2 from J; bases not matched to a gene: 11. CDR1 GTSNPN and CDR2 SVGIG come from the germline V gene (reference sequence). This CDR3 is built from 18 residues. The CDR3 region is CAWSRDRSVVTYNSPLHF. The CDR3 DNA sequence: TGTGCCTGGAGTCGGGACAGGTCGGTTGTCACCTATAATTCACCCCTCCACTTT.

CDR3 in amino acids: CATSDPGDNYGYTF. CDR3 sequence (DNA): TGTGCCACCAGTGATCCAGGGGATAACTATGGCTACACCTTC. This chain joins TRBV24-1 and TRBJ1-2; a possible D gene is TRBD1 (6 bases). Germline CDR1 KGHDR, CDR2 SFDVKD. The V end was cut by 3 bases, the J end by 1 base, with 8 bases between. The CDR3 consists of 14 residues.

This clone has only a few counts. This chain joins TRBV10-3 and TRBJ1-1; D might be TRBD1 (5 bases). This CDR3 is built from 14 residues. V was shortened by 2 bases and J by 3 bases, with 10 bases between the two germline ends. CDR1 is ENHRY and CDR2 is SYGVKD in the germline V gene. The CDR3 DNA is TGTGCCATCAGTGAGGGGGCCGCCTACACTGAAGCTTTCTTT. It specifies CAISEGAAYTEAFF.